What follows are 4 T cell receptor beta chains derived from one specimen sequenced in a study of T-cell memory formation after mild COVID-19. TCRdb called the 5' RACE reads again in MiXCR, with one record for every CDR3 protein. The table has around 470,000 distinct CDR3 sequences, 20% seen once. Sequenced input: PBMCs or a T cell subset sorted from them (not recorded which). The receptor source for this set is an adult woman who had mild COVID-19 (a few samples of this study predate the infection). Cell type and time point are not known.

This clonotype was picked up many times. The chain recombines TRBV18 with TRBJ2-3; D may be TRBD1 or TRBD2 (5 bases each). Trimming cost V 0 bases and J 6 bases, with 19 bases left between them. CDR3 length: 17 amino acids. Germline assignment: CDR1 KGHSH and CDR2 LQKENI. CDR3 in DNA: TGTGCCAGCTCACCACCCGGTATGACGGGGCGCGCGGATACGCAGTATTTT. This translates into CASSPPGMTGRADTQYF. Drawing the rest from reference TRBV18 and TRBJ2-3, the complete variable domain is NAGVMQNPRHLVRRRGQEARLRCSPMKGHSHVYWYRQLPEEGLKFMVYLQKENIIDESGMPKERFSAEFPKEGPSILRIQQVVRGDSAAYFCASSPPGMTGRADTQYFGPGTRLTVL.

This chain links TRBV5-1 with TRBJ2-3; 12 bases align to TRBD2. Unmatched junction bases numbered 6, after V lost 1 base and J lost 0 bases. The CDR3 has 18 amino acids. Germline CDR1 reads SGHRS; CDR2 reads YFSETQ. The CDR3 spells CASSLPSLAGGSTDTQYF. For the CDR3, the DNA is TGCGCCAGCAGCTTGCCCTCACTAGCGGGGGGTAGCACAGATACGCAGTATTTT.

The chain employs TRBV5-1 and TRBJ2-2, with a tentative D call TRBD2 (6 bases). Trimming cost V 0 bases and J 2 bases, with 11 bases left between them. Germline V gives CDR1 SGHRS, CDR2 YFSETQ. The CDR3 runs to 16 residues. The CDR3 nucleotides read TGCGCCAGCAGCTTGGCCGCGGGGATTAACACCGGGGAGCTGTTTTTT. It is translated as CASSLAAGINTGELFF.

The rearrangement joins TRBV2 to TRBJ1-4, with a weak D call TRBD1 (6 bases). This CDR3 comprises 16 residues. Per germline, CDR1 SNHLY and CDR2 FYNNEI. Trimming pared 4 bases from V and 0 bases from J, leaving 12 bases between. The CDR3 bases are TGTGCCAGCAGTGGACGGGGGGGCGCAACTAATGAAAAACTGTTTTTT. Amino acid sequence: CASSGRGGATNEKLFF.